This T cell receptor (beta chain) was profiled in a study of chemoradiotherapy in HPV16-positive cancers. Overall study: Candidate HPV-specific T-cell clones and common TCR motifs came from functional assays in a couple of HPV16-positive patients. Study outcomes and limitations: In HPV16-positive patients, HPV-responsive T-cell expansion tracked better recurrence-free survival.

Samples were taken several times over chemoradiotherapy. Some clones are missing from TCRdb's copy, which holds only in-frame ones; the method was immunoSEQ multiplex PCR. The table lists a few thousand clones, roughly four fifths of them singletons, with approximately 3% in the top ten. V lost 1 base and J lost 2, with 18 bases in between. Germline V gene data show CDR1 as MNHNS and CDR2 as SASEGT. The CDR3 loop spans 18 amino acids. Of note for this clone: Its antigen remains unknown.

The source is a human donor with HPV-associated anogenital cancer. The sample was tumor tissue, taken from a patient who underwent chemoradiotherapy. V gene TRBV6-1 combines with J gene TRBJ1-5; D unresolved. CDR3 protein: CASSEGWSVRYGNQPQHF. CDR3 in DNA: TGTGCCAGCAGTGAAGGATGGTCGGTAAGGTATGGCAATCAGCCCCAGCATTTT.